This is a list of T cell receptor beta chains from one sample in a study of identical twins. TCRdb independently ran MiXCR on the 5' RACE reads; one entry per CDR3 protein. The sample contains about 660,000 distinct CDR3 sequences, roughly 8% of which appear only once. The same data also went into a second study, on yellow fever vaccine responses in identical twins.

The sample consisted of PBMCs. These TCRs come from a woman in her late teens or twenties in good health. CDR3s include the opening cysteine and the closing phenylalanine or tryptophan. A D gene is named only where the DNA matches it firmly. A row's size may be missing; if present it is once, few, many or a size class.

v_gene: TRBV18; j_gene: TRBJ2-2; abundance: many; d_gene: -; CDR3nt: TGCGCCAGCAGCCCCGGGACCGTGAACACCGGGGAGCTGTTTTTT; CDR3aa: CASSPGTVNTGELFF
v_gene: TRBV12-3/TRBV12-4; j_gene: TRBJ2-2; abundance: many; d_gene: TRBD1; CDR3nt: TGTGCCAGCTACGGGACAGGGAAAAAAAGGGCCGGGGAGCTGTTTTTT; CDR3aa: CASYGTGKKRAGELFF
v_gene: TRBV6-2/TRBV6-3; j_gene: TRBJ2-1; abundance: many; d_gene: -; CDR3nt: TGTGCCAGCAGTCAGGGGCCAGGGGGAGGCTACAATGAGCAGTTCTTC; CDR3aa: CASSQGPGGGYNEQFF
v_gene: TRBV10-2; j_gene: TRBJ2-1; abundance: many; d_gene: TRBD2; CDR3nt: TGCGCCAGCAGTGTCGAGCGGGAACACAATGAGCAGTTCTTC; CDR3aa: CASSVEREHNEQFF
v_gene: TRBV15; j_gene: TRBJ2-3; abundance: -; d_gene: -; CDR3nt: TGTGCCACCAGCAGGGACAAGAATACGCAGTATTTT; CDR3aa: CATSRDKNTQYF
v_gene: TRBV6-1; j_gene: TRBJ2-3; abundance: few; d_gene: -; CDR3nt: TGTGCCAGCAGTCCGGGGAGGTCTAGCACAGATACGCAGTATTTT; CDR3aa: CASSPGRSSTDTQYF
v_gene: TRBV7-8; j_gene: TRBJ2-7; abundance: -; d_gene: -; CDR3nt: TGTGCCAGCAGCCCCGCGTTTGGGGTTTCCTACTACGAGCAGTACTTC; CDR3aa: CASSPAFGVSYYEQYF
v_gene: TRBV7-3; j_gene: TRBJ2-1; abundance: -; d_gene: -; CDR3nt: TGTGCCAGCAGCTTTGAGGCAGGGGTCAACGCTGAGCAGTTCTTC; CDR3aa: CASSFEAGVNAEQFF
v_gene: TRBV12-3/TRBV12-4; j_gene: TRBJ1-2; abundance: many; d_gene: -; CDR3nt: TGTGCCAGCAGTCCTGATAGAGGGACTTATGGCTACACCTTC; CDR3aa: CASSPDRGTYGYTF
v_gene: TRBV4-2; j_gene: TRBJ2-7; abundance: -; d_gene: -; CDR3nt: TGTGCCAGCAGCCAAGATTTGCTCTCCACATTCTACGAGCAGTACTTC; CDR3aa: CASSQDLLSTFYEQYF
v_gene: TRBV7-9; j_gene: TRBJ2-1; abundance: many; d_gene: -; CDR3nt: TGTGCCAGCACGCCGGTCTACAATGAGCAGTTCTTC; CDR3aa: CASTPVYNEQFF
v_gene: TRBV12-3/TRBV12-4; j_gene: TRBJ2-1; abundance: many; d_gene: TRBD2; CDR3nt: TGTGCCAGCAGTCTTAGCGGGTGGGCCGGCAATGATGAGCAGTTCTTC; CDR3aa: CASSLSGWAGNDEQFF
v_gene: TRBV14; j_gene: TRBJ1-6; abundance: few; d_gene: -; CDR3nt: TGTGCCAGCAGCCAAGGGGTGTTTAATTCACCCCTCCACTTT; CDR3aa: CASSQGVFNSPLHF
v_gene: TRBV20-1; j_gene: TRBJ2-3; abundance: -; d_gene: TRBD2; CDR3nt: TGCAGTGCGCGAACTAGCGGGGGACGCACAGATACGCAGTATTTT; CDR3aa: CSARTSGGRTDTQYF
v_gene: TRBV24-1; j_gene: TRBJ2-1; abundance: many; d_gene: TRBD1; CDR3nt: TGTGCCACCAGTGATCCGCTCAGGGGGCGGAAAGAGCAGTTCTTC; CDR3aa: CATSDPLRGRKEQFF
v_gene: TRBV4-3; j_gene: TRBJ2-1; abundance: many; d_gene: -; CDR3nt: TGCGCCAGCAGCAGAGCGATCGGGGTAGACAATGAGCAGTTCTTC; CDR3aa: CASSRAIGVDNEQFF
v_gene: TRBV6-5; j_gene: TRBJ1-4; abundance: many; d_gene: TRBD1; CDR3nt: TGTGCCAGCAGTTACTTCAGGGGGCAGTCTAATGAAAAACTGTTTTTT; CDR3aa: CASSYFRGQSNEKLFF
v_gene: TRBV5-1; j_gene: TRBJ1-5; abundance: many; d_gene: -; CDR3nt: TGCGCCAGCAGCTTGGCGGTAAATCAGCCCCAGCATTTT; CDR3aa: CASSLAVNQPQHF
v_gene: TRBV7-7; j_gene: TRBJ2-3; abundance: few; d_gene: -; CDR3nt: TGTGCTAGCAGCTTTAATCGCGCTGATACGCAGTATTTT; CDR3aa: CASSFNRADTQYF
v_gene: TRBV29-1; j_gene: TRBJ1-2; abundance: many; d_gene: TRBD1; CDR3nt: TGCAGCGTTGAAAGACAGGGCCATGGCTACACCTTC; CDR3aa: CSVERQGHGYTF
v_gene: TRBV11-2; j_gene: TRBJ2-1; abundance: few; d_gene: -; CDR3nt: TGTGCCAGCAGCGTTCGGCCGGGGACCGATTACAATGAGCAGTTCTTC; CDR3aa: CASSVRPGTDYNEQFF
v_gene: TRBV11-2; j_gene: TRBJ1-5; abundance: many; d_gene: -; CDR3nt: TGTGCCAGCAGTTATGGACCGACAGGTGGGTCCGGCAATCAGCCCCAGCATTTT; CDR3aa: CASSYGPTGGSGNQPQHF
v_gene: TRBV7-9; j_gene: TRBJ2-5; abundance: few; d_gene: TRBD2; CDR3nt: TGTGCCAGCAGCTTCAAGGCCGGGGGGGAGACCCAGTACTTC; CDR3aa: CASSFKAGGETQYF
v_gene: TRBV18; j_gene: TRBJ1-2; abundance: few; d_gene: -; CDR3nt: TGTGCCAGCTCACCCCAGACGGAAGTTAACTATGGCTACACCTTC; CDR3aa: CASSPQTEVNYGYTF
v_gene: TRBV10-3; j_gene: TRBJ2-2; abundance: -; d_gene: TRBD2; CDR3nt: TGTGCCATCAGTGAGTCGCTAGCGGGAGGAGGCACCGGGGAGCTGTTTTTT; CDR3aa: CAISESLAGGGTGELFF
v_gene: TRBV2; j_gene: TRBJ2-7; abundance: -; d_gene: -; CDR3nt: TGTGCCAGCAGGCAAGACAGTGACGAGCAGTACTTC; CDR3aa: CASRQDSDEQYF
v_gene: TRBV20-1; j_gene: TRBJ1-6; abundance: few; d_gene: TRBD1; CDR3nt: TGCAGTGCCCCAAGGACAGGGGTGAATTCACCCCTCCACTTT; CDR3aa: CSAPRTGVNSPLHF
v_gene: TRBV6-2/TRBV6-3; j_gene: TRBJ2-3; abundance: -; d_gene: TRBD2; CDR3nt: TGTGCCAGCAGTTGGACTAGCGGACCTAGCACAGATACGCAGTATTTT; CDR3aa: CASSWTSGPSTDTQYF
v_gene: TRBV7-9; j_gene: TRBJ1-4; abundance: -; d_gene: -; CDR3nt: TGTGCCAGCAGCTTAATCCGCCCTGACAGAAATGAAAAACTGTTTTTT; CDR3aa: CASSLIRPDRNEKLFF
v_gene: TRBV9; j_gene: TRBJ2-3; abundance: few; d_gene: -; CDR3nt: TGTGCCAGCAGCGTAGACGGGGATACGCAGTATTTT; CDR3aa: CASSVDGDTQYF
v_gene: TRBV2; j_gene: TRBJ2-5; abundance: few; d_gene: TRBD2; CDR3nt: TGTGCCAGCAGCAGACTAGCGGGGGGGCCCCAAGAGACCCAGTACTTC; CDR3aa: CASSRLAGGPQETQYF
v_gene: TRBV20-1; j_gene: TRBJ2-1; abundance: few; d_gene: -; CDR3nt: TGCAGTGCTAGCATCCCACCAGCCTACAATGAGCAGTTCTTC; CDR3aa: CSASIPPAYNEQFF
v_gene: TRBV5-1; j_gene: TRBJ2-1; abundance: many; d_gene: TRBD2; CDR3nt: TGCGCCAGCAGCTTGGCCCCGGGGGGGTACAATGAGCAGTTCTTC; CDR3aa: CASSLAPGGYNEQFF
v_gene: TRBV20-1; j_gene: TRBJ2-5; abundance: -; d_gene: -; CDR3nt: TGCAGTGCTCCGGGGACGGCAGAAGAGACCCAGTACTTC; CDR3aa: CSAPGTAEETQYF
v_gene: TRBV5-6; j_gene: TRBJ2-5; abundance: few; d_gene: -; CDR3nt: TGTGCCAGCAGCTACGGGAAGCCCGAGACCCAGTACTTC; CDR3aa: CASSYGKPETQYF
v_gene: TRBV29-1; j_gene: TRBJ2-2; abundance: many; d_gene: -; CDR3nt: TGCAGCGTTGAAGCCGACAGTGACGGGGAGCTGTTTTTT; CDR3aa: CSVEADSDGELFF
v_gene: TRBV6-2/TRBV6-3; j_gene: TRBJ2-7; abundance: -; d_gene: TRBD2; CDR3nt: TGTGCCAGCAGTTACTCGATATATCGGGAGGCCTACGAGCAGTACTTC; CDR3aa: CASSYSIYREAYEQYF
v_gene: TRBV5-4; j_gene: TRBJ2-2; abundance: -; d_gene: TRBD1; CDR3nt: TGTGCCAGCAGTCGGGGACAGGGAGGAGGGAACACCGGGGAGCTGTTTTTT; CDR3aa: CASSRGQGGGNTGELFF
v_gene: TRBV28; j_gene: TRBJ2-4; abundance: -; d_gene: TRBD1; CDR3nt: TGTGCCAGCACCACTCTACAGGGGGCCGGTCAGTACTTC; CDR3aa: CASTTLQGAGQYF
v_gene: TRBV6-5; j_gene: TRBJ2-3; abundance: -; d_gene: -; CDR3nt: TGTGCCAGCAGTTACGCCTGGGAGGGGGGAGATACGCAGTATTTT; CDR3aa: CASSYAWEGGDTQYF
v_gene: TRBV10-2; j_gene: TRBJ2-7; abundance: many; d_gene: TRBD1; CDR3nt: TGCGCCAGCAGTCGACAGGGGGTGAATTCCTACGAGCAGTACTTC; CDR3aa: CASSRQGVNSYEQYF
v_gene: TRBV21-1; j_gene: TRBJ2-2; abundance: -; d_gene: -; CDR3nt: TGTGCCAGCAGCAAATTCCGACGACTAGCGGGAGGGAAAAACACCGGGGAGCTGTTTTTT; CDR3aa: CASSKFRRLAGGKNTGELFF
v_gene: TRBV20-1; j_gene: TRBJ1-1; abundance: -; d_gene: -; CDR3nt: TGCAGTGCTAGATTGGGTAGAGGGTTGAACACTGAAGCTTTCTTT; CDR3aa: CSARLGRGLNTEAFF
v_gene: TRBV4-2; j_gene: TRBJ2-3; abundance: -; d_gene: TRBD2; CDR3nt: TGTGCCAGCAGCCAAGGTCAACTAGCGGGGGGTCCAGATACGCAGTATTTT; CDR3aa: CASSQGQLAGGPDTQYF
v_gene: TRBV19; j_gene: TRBJ2-3; abundance: -; d_gene: TRBD2; CDR3nt: TGTGCCAGTAGTATTTTGAGCGGGGGAAGCACAGATACGCATTATTTT; CDR3aa: CASSILSGGSTDTHYF
v_gene: TRBV12-3/TRBV12-4; j_gene: TRBJ2-3; abundance: many; d_gene: -; CDR3nt: TGTGCCAGCAGTTTAAGGGTGGATACGCAGTATTTT; CDR3aa: CASSLRVDTQYF
v_gene: TRBV21-1; j_gene: TRBJ2-1; abundance: -; d_gene: -; CDR3nt: TGTGCCAGCAGCATGCTTAGCGGGAGACGTAACAATGAGCAGTTCTTC; CDR3aa: CASSMLSGRRNNEQFF
v_gene: TRBV5-5; j_gene: TRBJ2-3; abundance: few; d_gene: -; CDR3nt: TGTGCCAGCATTATGGGTGAGACTAGCACAGATACGCAGTATTTT; CDR3aa: CASIMGETSTDTQYF
v_gene: TRBV5-8; j_gene: TRBJ2-5; abundance: -; d_gene: -; CDR3nt: TGTGCCAGCAGCCTCCCGGGCTCCGGCAGCCAAGAGACCCAGTACTTC; CDR3aa: CASSLPGSGSQETQYF
v_gene: TRBV5-1; j_gene: TRBJ2-1; abundance: many; d_gene: -; CDR3nt: TGCGCCAGCAGCTTGGGTACAGGCCAGAATGAGCAGTTCTTC; CDR3aa: CASSLGTGQNEQFF
v_gene: TRBV29-1; j_gene: TRBJ2-2; abundance: many; d_gene: -; CDR3nt: TGCAGCGTTGTGGGCCAGAAGAACACCGGGGAGCTGTTTTTT; CDR3aa: CSVVGQKNTGELFF
v_gene: TRBV15; j_gene: TRBJ2-3; abundance: -; d_gene: -; CDR3nt: TGTGCCACCAGGTCTCAGGACCGACCCACAGATACGCAGTATTTT; CDR3aa: CATRSQDRPTDTQYF
v_gene: TRBV5-6; j_gene: TRBJ2-7; abundance: few; d_gene: TRBD2; CDR3nt: TGTGCCAGCAGCTTGGATACTAGCGACCCCTACGAGCAGTACTTC; CDR3aa: CASSLDTSDPYEQYF
v_gene: TRBV27; j_gene: TRBJ2-2; abundance: few; d_gene: -; CDR3nt: TGTGCCAGCAGTTTATTGTGGGTGGAGAGCACCGGGGAGCTGTTTTTT; CDR3aa: CASSLLWVESTGELFF
v_gene: TRBV7-2; j_gene: TRBJ1-1; abundance: -; d_gene: -; CDR3nt: TGTGCCAGCAGCTTAGATTTTCGGGGTAACACTGAAGCTTTCTTT; CDR3aa: CASSLDFRGNTEAFF
v_gene: TRBV5-1; j_gene: TRBJ2-3; abundance: -; d_gene: TRBD2; CDR3nt: TGCGCCAGCAGCCCGACTAGCGGGGCCACAGATACGCAGTATTTT; CDR3aa: CASSPTSGATDTQYF
v_gene: TRBV6-5; j_gene: TRBJ2-5; abundance: few; d_gene: TRBD1; CDR3nt: TGTGCCAGCAGTTACAAGACAGGGGCCGAAGAGACCCAGTACTTC; CDR3aa: CASSYKTGAEETQYF
v_gene: TRBV6-5; j_gene: TRBJ2-2; abundance: many; d_gene: TRBD2; CDR3nt: TGTGCCAGCACCGGGGTGGGAGGGGCTGGCACCGGGGAGCTGTTTTTT; CDR3aa: CASTGVGGAGTGELFF
v_gene: TRBV12-3/TRBV12-4; j_gene: TRBJ2-1; abundance: -; d_gene: -; CDR3nt: TGTGCCAGCAGTTACTCAGCGGGTGAGCAGTTCTTC; CDR3aa: CASSYSAGEQFF
v_gene: TRBV20-1; j_gene: TRBJ2-6; abundance: -; d_gene: TRBD2; CDR3nt: TGCAGTGCTAGAGATAGGTTAATTTTACGGGAGGATGGCTCTGGGGCCAACGTCCTGACTTTC; CDR3aa: CSARDRLILREDGSGANVLTF